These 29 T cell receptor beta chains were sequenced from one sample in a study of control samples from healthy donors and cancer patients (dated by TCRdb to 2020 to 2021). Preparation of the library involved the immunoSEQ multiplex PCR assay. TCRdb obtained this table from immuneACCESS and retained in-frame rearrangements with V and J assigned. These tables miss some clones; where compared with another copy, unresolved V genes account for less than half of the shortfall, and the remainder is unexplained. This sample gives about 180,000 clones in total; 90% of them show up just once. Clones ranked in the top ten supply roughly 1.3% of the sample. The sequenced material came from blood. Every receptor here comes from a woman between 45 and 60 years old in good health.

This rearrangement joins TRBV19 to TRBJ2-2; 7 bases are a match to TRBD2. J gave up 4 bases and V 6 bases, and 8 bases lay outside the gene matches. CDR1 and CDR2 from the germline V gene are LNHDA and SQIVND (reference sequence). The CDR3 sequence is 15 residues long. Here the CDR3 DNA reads TGTGCCAGTAGCTCGGGACTAACGATCACCGGGGAGCTGTTTTTT. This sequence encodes CASSSGLTITGELFF.

For the CDR3, the DNA is TGTGCCAGCAGCCGTCTGCCGGGGAACACCGGGGAGCTGTTTTTT. Protein: CASSRLPGNTGELFF. The chain employs TRBV3-1 (or the pseudogene TRBV3-2) and TRBJ2-2; the D is unclear. Trimming cost V 4 bases and J 1 base, with 10 bases left between them. The germline CDR1 and CDR2 sequences are LGHDT and YNNKEL (reference sequence). The CDR3 length is 15 residues.

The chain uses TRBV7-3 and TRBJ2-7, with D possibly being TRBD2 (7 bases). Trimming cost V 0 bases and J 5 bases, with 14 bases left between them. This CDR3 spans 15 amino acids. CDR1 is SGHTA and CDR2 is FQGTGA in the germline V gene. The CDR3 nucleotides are TGTGCCAGCAGCTTAACGGGGGGGCCATTTGACGAGCAGTACTTC. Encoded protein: CASSLTGGPFDEQYF. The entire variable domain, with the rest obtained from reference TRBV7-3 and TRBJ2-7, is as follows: GAGVSQTPSNKVTEKGKYVELRCDPISGHTALYWYRQSLGQGPEFLIYFQGTGAADDSGLPNDRFFAVRPEGSVSTLKIQRTERGDSAVYLCASSLTGGPFDEQYFGPGTRLTVT.

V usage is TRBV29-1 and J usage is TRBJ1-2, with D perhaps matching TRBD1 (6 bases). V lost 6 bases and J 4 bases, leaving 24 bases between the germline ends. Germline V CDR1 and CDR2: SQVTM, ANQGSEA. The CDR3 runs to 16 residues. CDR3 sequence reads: CSVNLGGHLLGYGYTF. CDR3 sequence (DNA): TGCAGCGTCAACCTTGGGGGACACCTTCTGGGCTATGGCTACACCTTC.

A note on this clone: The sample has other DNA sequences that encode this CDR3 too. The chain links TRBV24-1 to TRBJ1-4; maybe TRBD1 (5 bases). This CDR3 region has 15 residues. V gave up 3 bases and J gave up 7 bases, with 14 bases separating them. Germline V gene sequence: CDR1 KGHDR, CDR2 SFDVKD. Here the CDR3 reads CATSDGQREGEKLFF. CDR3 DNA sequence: TGTGCCACCAGTGATGGACAAAGGGAGGGTGAAAAACTGTTTTTT.

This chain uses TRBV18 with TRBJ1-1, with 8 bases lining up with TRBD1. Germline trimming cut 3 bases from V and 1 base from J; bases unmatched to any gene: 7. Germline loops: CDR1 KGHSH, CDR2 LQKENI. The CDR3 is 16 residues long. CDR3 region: CASSPFRTGWNTEAFF. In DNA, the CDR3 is TGTGCCAGCTCACCCTTTCGGACAGGGTGGAACACTGAAGCTTTCTTT.

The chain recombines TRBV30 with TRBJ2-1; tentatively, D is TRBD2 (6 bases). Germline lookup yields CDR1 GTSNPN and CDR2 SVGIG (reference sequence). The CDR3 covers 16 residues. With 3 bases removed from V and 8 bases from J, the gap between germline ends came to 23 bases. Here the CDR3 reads CAWRNTGRGAGDEQFF. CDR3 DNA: TGTGCCTGGAGGAACACCGGGCGGGGCGCCGGCGATGAGCAGTTCTTC. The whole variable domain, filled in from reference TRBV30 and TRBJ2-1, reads SQTIHQWPATLVQPVGSPLSLECTVEGTSNPNLYWYRQAAGRGLQLLFYSVGIGQISSEVPQNLSASRPQDRQFILSSKKLLLSDSGFYLCAWRNTGRGAGDEQFFGPGTRLTVL.

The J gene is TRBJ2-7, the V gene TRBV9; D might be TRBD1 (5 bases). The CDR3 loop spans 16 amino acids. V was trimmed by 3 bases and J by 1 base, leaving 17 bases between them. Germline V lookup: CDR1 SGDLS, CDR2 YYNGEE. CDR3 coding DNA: TGTGCCAGCAGCGCCGGGTTGGTCCCAGGGTCCTACGAGCAGTACTTC. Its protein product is CASSAGLVPGSYEQYF.

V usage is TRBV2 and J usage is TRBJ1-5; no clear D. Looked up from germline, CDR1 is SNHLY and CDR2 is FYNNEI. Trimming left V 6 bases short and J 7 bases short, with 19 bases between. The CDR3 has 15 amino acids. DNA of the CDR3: TGTGCCAGCAGATATCGTCCTGGGAGGGAGCAGCCCCAGCATTTT. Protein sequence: CASRYRPGREQPQHF. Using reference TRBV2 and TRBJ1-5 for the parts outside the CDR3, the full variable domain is EPEVTQTPSHQVTQMGQEVILRCVPISNHLYFYWYRQILGQKVEFLVSFYNNEISEKSEIFDDQFSVERPDGSNFTLKIRSTKLEDSAMYFCASRYRPGREQPQHFGDGTRLSIL.

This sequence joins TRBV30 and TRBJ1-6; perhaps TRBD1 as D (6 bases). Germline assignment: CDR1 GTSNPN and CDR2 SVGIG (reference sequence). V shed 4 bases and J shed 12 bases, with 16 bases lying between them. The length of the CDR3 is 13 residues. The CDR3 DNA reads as TGTGCCTGGAATCGGGGGGCTTCGGAACCCCTCCACTTT. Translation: CAWNRGASEPLHF.

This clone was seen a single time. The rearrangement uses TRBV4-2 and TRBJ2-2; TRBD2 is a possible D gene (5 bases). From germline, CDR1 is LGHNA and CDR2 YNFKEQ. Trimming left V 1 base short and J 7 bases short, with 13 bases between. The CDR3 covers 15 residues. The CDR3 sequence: CASSQGGPRDGELFF. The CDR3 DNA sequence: TGTGCCAGCAGCCAAGGAGGGCCGAGGGACGGGGAGCTGTTTTTT.

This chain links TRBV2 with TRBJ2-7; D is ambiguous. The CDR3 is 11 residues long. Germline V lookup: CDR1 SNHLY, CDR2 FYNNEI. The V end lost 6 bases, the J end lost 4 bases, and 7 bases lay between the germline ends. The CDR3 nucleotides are TGTGCCAGCAGCCGCGTGTACGAGCAGTACTTC. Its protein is CASSRVYEQYF.

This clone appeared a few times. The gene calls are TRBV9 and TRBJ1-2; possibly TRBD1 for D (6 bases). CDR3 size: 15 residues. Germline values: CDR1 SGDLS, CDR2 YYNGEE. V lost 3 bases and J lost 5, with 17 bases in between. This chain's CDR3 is CASSAWDTGSYGYTF. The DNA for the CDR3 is TGTGCCAGCAGCGCCTGGGACACCGGATCATATGGCTACACCTTC.

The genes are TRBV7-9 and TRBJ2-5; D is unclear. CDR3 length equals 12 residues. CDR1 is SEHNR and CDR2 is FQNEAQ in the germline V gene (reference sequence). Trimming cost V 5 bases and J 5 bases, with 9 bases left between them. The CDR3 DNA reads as TGTGCCAGCAGCCAGGAAGGGGAGACCCAGTACTTC. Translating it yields CASSQEGETQYF.

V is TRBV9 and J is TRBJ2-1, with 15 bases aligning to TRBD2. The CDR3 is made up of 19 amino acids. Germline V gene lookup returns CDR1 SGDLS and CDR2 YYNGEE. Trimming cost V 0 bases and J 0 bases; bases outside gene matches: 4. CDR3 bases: TGTGCCAGCAGCGTAGCCGGGACTAGCGGGGGGAGCTCCTACAATGAGCAGTTCTTC. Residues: CASSVAGTSGGSSYNEQFF.

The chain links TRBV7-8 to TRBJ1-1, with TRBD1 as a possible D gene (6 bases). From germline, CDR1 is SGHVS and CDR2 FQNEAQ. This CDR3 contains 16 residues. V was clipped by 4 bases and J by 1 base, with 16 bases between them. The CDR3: CASSSRPTGSNTEAFF. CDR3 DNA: TGTGCCAGCAGCTCCAGGCCCACAGGGTCGAACACTGAAGCTTTCTTT.

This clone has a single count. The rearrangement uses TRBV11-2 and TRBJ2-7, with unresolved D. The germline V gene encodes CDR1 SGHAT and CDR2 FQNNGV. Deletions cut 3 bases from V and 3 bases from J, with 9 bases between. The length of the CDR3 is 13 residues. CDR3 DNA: TGTGCCAGCAGCTTTGGGGAAAGCTACGAGCAGTACTTC. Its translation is CASSFGESYEQYF. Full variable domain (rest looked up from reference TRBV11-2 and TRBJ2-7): EAGVAQSPRYKIIEKRQSVAFWCNPISGHATLYWYQQILGQGPKLLIQFQNNGVVDDSQLPKDRFSAERLKGVDSTLKIQPAKLEDSAVYLCASSFGESYEQYFGPGTRLTVT.

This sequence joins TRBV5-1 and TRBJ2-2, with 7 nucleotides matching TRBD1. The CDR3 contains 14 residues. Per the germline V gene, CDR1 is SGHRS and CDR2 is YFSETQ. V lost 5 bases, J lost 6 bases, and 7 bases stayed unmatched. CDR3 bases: TGCGCCAGCAGAGGGACAGCCCTGGCCGGGGAGCTGTTTTTT. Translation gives CASRGTALAGELFF. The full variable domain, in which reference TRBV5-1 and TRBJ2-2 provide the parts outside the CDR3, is KAGVTQTPRYLIKTRGQQVTLSCSPISGHRSVSWYQQTPGQGLQFLFEYFSETQRNKGNFPGRFSGRQFSNSRSEMNVSTLELGDSALYLCASRGTALAGELFFGEGSRLTVL.

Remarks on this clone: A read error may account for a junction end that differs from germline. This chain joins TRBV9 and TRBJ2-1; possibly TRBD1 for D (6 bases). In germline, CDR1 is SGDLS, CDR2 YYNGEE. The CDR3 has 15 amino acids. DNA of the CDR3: TGTGCCAGCAGCGCCGGAACACAGGGTCACAATGAGCAGCTCTTC. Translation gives CASSAGTQGHNEQLF.

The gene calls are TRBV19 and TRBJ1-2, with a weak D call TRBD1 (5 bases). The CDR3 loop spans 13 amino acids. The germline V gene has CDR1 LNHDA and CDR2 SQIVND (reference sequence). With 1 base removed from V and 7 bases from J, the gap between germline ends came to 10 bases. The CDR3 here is CASSIVGGSGYTF. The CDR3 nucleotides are TGTGCCAGTAGTATAGTGGGGGGTTCTGGCTACACCTTC. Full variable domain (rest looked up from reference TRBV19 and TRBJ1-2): DGGITQSPKYLFRKEGQNVTLSCEQNLNHDAMYWYRQDPGQGLRLIYYSQIVNDFQKGDIAEGYSVSREKKESFPLTVTSAQKNPTAFYLCASSIVGGSGYTFGSGTRLTVV.

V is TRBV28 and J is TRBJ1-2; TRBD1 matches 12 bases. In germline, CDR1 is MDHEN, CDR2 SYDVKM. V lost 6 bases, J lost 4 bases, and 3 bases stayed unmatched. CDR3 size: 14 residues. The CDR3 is CASSGTGGFYGYTF. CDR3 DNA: TGTGCCAGCAGCGGGACAGGGGGCTTCTATGGCTACACCTTC.

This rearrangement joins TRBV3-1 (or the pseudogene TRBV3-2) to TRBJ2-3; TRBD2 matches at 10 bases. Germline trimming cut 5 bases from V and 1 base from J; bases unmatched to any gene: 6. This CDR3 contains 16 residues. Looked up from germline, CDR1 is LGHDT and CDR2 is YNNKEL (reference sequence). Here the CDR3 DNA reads TGTGCCAGCAGCGGCCTGGGACTAGCGCGCACAGATACGCAGTATTTT. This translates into CASSGLGLARTDTQYF.

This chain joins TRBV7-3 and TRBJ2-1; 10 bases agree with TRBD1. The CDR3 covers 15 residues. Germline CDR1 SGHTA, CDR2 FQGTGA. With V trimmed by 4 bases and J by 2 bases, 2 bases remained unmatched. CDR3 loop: CASSWGQGTYNEQFF. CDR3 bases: TGTGCCAGCAGCTGGGGACAGGGGACCTACAATGAGCAGTTCTTC.

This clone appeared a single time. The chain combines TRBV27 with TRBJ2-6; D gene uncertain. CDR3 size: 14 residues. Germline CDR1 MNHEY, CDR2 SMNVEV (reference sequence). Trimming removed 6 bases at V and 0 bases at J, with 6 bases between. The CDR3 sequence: CASSSVSGANVLTF. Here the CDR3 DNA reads TGTGCCAGCAGCTCAGTCTCTGGGGCCAACGTCCTGACTTTC.

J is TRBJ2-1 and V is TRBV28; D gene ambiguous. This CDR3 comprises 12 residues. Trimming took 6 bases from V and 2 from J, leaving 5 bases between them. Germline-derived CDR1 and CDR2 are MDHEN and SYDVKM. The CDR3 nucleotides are TGTGCCAGCAGAACTACCTACAATGAGCAGTTCTTC. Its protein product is CASRTTYNEQFF.

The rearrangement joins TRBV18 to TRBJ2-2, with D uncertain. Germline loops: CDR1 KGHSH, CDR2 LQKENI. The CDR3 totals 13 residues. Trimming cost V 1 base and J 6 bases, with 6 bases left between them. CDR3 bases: TGTGCCAGCTCACCACAGGTATCCGGGGAGCTGTTTTTT. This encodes CASSPQVSGELFF.

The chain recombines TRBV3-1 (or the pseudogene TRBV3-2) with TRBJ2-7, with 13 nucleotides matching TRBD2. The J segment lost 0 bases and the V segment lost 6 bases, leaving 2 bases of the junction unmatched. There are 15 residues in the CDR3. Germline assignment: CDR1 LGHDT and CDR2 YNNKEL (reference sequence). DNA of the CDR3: TGTGCCAGCAGACGGACTAGCGGGAGCTCCTACGAGCAGTACTTC. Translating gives CASRRTSGSSYEQYF.

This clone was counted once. The DNA of the CDR3 is TGCAGTGCTAGTAGGGGGCCTGGAAATTCACCCCTCCACTTT. It codes for CSASRGPGNSPLHF. The chain has TRBV20-1 and TRBJ1-6; TRBD1 matches 7 bases. V was pared by 3 bases and J by 7 bases, with 6 bases of the junction left unmatched. Germline loops: CDR1 DFQATT, CDR2 SNEGSKA (reference sequence). The CDR3 covers 14 residues.

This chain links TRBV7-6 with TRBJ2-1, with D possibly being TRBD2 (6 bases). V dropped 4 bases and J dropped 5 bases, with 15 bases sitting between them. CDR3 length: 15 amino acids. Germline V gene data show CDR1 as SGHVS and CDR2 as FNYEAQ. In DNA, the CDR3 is TGTGCCAGCAGCTGGGGGACTCGCCTAGACAATGAGCAGTTCTTC. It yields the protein CASSWGTRLDNEQFF.